The next 10 T cell receptor beta chains were all read from a single sample in a study of blood T cell repertoires in COVID-19. Profiled with immunoSEQ multiplex PCR; TCRdb holds only in-frame clones, not every one. The sample has almost 70,000 clones; 65% to 85% are singletons. The sequenced material came from peripheral blood. The source of these receptors is a man aged 55-75 years with acute or convalescent COVID-19.

The V and J genes are TRBV6-5 and TRBJ2-7; D ambiguous. V was shortened by 2 bases and J by 0 bases, with 5 bases between the two germline ends. Germline assignment: CDR1 MNHEY and CDR2 SVGAGI. This CDR3 has 13 amino acids. The CDR3 loop reads CASSYRASYEQYF. DNA for the CDR3: TGTGCCAGCAGTTACAGAGCCTCCTACGAGCAGTACTTC.

The chain couples TRBV7-2 to TRBJ2-5, with unresolved D. CDR3 length equals 15 residues. Germline V gene sequence: CDR1 SGHTA, CDR2 FQGNSA. The V gene lost 5 bases and the J gene lost 5 bases, with 18 bases spanning the gap. This CDR3 is CASSARGRKEETQYF. CDR3 DNA sequence: TGTGCCAGCAGCGCCCGAGGCCGTAAGGAGGAGACCCAGTACTTC.

The gene calls are TRBV6-5 and TRBJ1-1; a weak D match, TRBD1 (5 bases). This CDR3 has 14 residues. V lost 8 bases and J lost 6, with 19 bases in between. From germline, CDR1 is MNHEY and CDR2 SVGAGI. DNA for the CDR3: TGTGCCAGCCATACACCGGGGGGGAGCCCTGAAGCTTTCTTT. This encodes CASHTPGGSPEAFF.

CDR3 nucleotides: TGTGCCAGCAGAGGGACAAGGGGGTACACTGAAGCTTTCTTT. Encoded protein: CASRGTRGYTEAFF. The V gene is TRBV2, the J gene TRBJ1-1; TRBD1 is a possible D gene (6 bases). Germline V CDR1 and CDR2: SNHLY, FYNNEI. The CDR3 sequence is 14 residues long. With 6 bases removed from V and 3 bases from J, the gap between germline ends came to 14 bases. Based on the CDR3 plus reference TRBV2 and TRBJ1-1, the full variable domain is EPEVTQTPSHQVTQMGQEVILRCVPISNHLYFYWYRQILGQKVEFLVSFYNNEISEKSEIFDDQFSVERPDGSNFTLKIRSTKLEDSAMYFCASRGTRGYTEAFFGQGTRLTVV.

The chain couples TRBV3-1 (or the pseudogene TRBV3-2) to TRBJ2-1, with TRBD2 as a possible D gene (5 bases). V shed 3 bases and J shed 8 bases, with 14 bases lying between them. Germline CDR1 and CDR2: LGHDT and YNNKEL (reference sequence). CDR3 length equals 14 residues. The CDR3 is CASSHSTRRDEQFF. The DNA of the CDR3 is TGTGCCAGCAGCCACTCAACCAGGCGGGATGAGCAGTTCTTC.

This sequence joins TRBV6-5 and TRBJ2-7; 7 bases line up with TRBD2. Trimming cost V 0 bases and J 6 bases; bases outside gene matches: 11. CDR1 MNHEY and CDR2 SVGAGI come from the germline V gene. The CDR3 spans 16 residues. The CDR3 nucleotides read TGTGCCAGCAGTTACTCCTTCGGACTAGGGGCGTTCGAGCAGTACTTC. Amino acid sequence: CASSYSFGLGAFEQYF.

The chain has TRBV6-7 and TRBJ1-5, with D maybe TRBD1 (6 bases). TRBV6-7 has ORF status, its function being uncertain. CDR3 length: 14 amino acids. Trimming stripped 5 bases from V and 5 bases from J, with 13 bases between. Here the CDR3 reads CASSKRQADQPQHF. The CDR3, as DNA: TGTGCCAGCAGTAAACGACAGGCGGATCAGCCCCAGCATTTT.

A few counts support this clone. The CDR3 sequence: CASSLRDSTDTQYF. Here the CDR3 DNA reads TGTGCCAGCAGTTTAAGAGACAGTACAGATACGCAGTATTTT. This sequence joins TRBV27 and TRBJ2-3; TRBD1 is a possible D gene (5 bases). With 2 bases removed from V and 3 bases from J, the gap between germline ends came to 9 bases. The CDR3 loop spans 14 amino acids. CDR1 is MNHEY and CDR2 is SMNVEV in the germline V gene (reference sequence).

This clone has just one count. The chain joins TRBV2 to TRBJ1-2; D gene ambiguous. In germline, CDR1 is SNHLY, CDR2 FYNNEI. Trimming cost V 1 base and J 4 bases, with 13 bases left between them. The CDR3 is 15 amino acids. The CDR3 reads CASSEVWGGPYGYTF. The CDR3 DNA is TGTGCCAGCAGTGAAGTTTGGGGAGGGCCCTATGGCTACACCTTC.

The chain uses TRBV6-1 and TRBJ1-5, with D possibly matching TRBD1 (6 bases). V was cut by 3 bases and J by 4 bases, with 10 bases left in between. This CDR3 spans 14 amino acids. Germline V gene sequence: CDR1 MNHNS, CDR2 SASEGT. CDR3 region: CASSEGAGNQPQHF. DNA for the CDR3: TGTGCCAGCAGTGAGGGGGCTGGGAATCAGCCCCAGCATTTT.